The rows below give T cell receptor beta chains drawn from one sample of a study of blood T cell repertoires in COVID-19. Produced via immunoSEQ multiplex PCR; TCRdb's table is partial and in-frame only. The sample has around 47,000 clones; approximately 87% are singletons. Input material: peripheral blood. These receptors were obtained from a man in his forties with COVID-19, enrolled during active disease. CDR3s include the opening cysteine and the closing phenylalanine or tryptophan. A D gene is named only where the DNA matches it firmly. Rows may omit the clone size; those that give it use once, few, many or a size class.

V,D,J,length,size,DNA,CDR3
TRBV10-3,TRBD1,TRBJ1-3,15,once,TGTGCCATCAGCACCACAGGGGCGGTTGGAAACACCATATATTTT,CAISTTGAVGNTIYF
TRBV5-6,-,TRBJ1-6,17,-,TGTGCCAGCAGCTTGGGAGGCATGAGCTCCTATAATTCACCCCTCCACTTT,CASSLGGMSSYNSPLHF
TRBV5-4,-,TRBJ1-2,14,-,TGTGCCAGCAGCTTAAACAGTTGGGGGGACGGCTACACCTTC,CASSLNSWGDGYTF
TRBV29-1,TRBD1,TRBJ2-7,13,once,TGCAGCGTCTCCGGACAGGCCCTTCGGGAGCAGTACTTC,CSVSGQALREQYF
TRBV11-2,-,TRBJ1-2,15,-,TGTGCCAGCAGACCCGCCTTCATGAGGGACTATGGCTACACCTTC,CASRPAFMRDYGYTF
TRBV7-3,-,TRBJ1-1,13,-,TGTGCCAGCAGCCCAACAGGGATCACTGAAGCTTTCTTT,CASSPTGITEAFF
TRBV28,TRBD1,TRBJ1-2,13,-,TGTGCCAGCAGTCAGGGACAGGTCTATGGCTACACCTTC,CASSQGQVYGYTF
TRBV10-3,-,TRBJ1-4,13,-,TGTGCCGCCAGCGACCGTTCTAATGAAAAACTGTTTTTT,CAASDRSNEKLFF
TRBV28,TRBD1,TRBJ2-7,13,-,TGTGCCAGCAGTTACAGGGGGCGCAACGAGCAGTACTTC,CASSYRGRNEQYF
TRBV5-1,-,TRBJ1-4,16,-,TGCGCCAGCAGCTTGAGAGGGTCACCCACTAATGAAAAACTGTTTTTT,CASSLRGSPTNEKLFF
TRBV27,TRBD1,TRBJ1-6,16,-,TGTGCCAGCAGTTTACGAACAGGGGTTGTGCTATCACCCCTCCACTTT,CASSLRTGVVLSPLHF
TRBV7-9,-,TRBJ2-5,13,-,TGTGCCAGCAGACCGGACACCCAAGAGACCCAGTACTTC,CASRPDTQETQYF
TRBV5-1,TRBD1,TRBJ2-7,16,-,TGCGCCAGCAGCTTGGCCTGGGACAGGGTGGTCTACGAGCAGTACTTC,CASSLAWDRVVYEQYF
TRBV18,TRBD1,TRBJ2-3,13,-,TGTGCCAGCTCACCACCAGACAGGGGTACGCAGTATTTT,CASSPPDRGTQYF
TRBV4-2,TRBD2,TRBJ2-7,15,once,TGTGCCAGCAGCCCTAGACTAGCGGGAGTCAACGAGCAGTACTTC,CASSPRLAGVNEQYF
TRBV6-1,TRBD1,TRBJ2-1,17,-,TGTGCCAGCAGTGAACCAGCCGGGACAGGGACGCGCAATGAGCAGTTCTTC,CASSEPAGTGTRNEQFF
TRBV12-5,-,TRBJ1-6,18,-,TGTGCTAGTGGTTTGTACCCCGGGAGCAGCTCCTATAATTCACCCCTCCACTTT,CASGLYPGSSSYNSPLHF
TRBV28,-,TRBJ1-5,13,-,TGTGCCAGCTGGGCCCGGAAGGATCAGCCCCAGCATTTT,CASWARKDQPQHF
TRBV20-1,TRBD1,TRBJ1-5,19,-,TGCAGTGCTAGTACCACAGAATATCACAGGGGAAATAGCAATCAGCCCCAGCATTTT,CSASTTEYHRGNSNQPQHF
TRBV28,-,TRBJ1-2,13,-,TGTGCCAGCAGTTTGGGCAGGAACTATGGCTACACCTTC,CASSLGRNYGYTF
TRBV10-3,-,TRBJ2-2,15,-,TGTGCCATCAGTGAGTCCGGGACTTCCTCCGGGGAGCTGTTTTTT,CAISESGTSSGELFF
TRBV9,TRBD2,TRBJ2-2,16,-,TGTGCCAGCAGCGTAGCGGGAGGGCCGGGGACCGGGGAGCTGTTTTTT,CASSVAGGPGTGELFF
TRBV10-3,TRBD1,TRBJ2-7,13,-,TGTGCCATCCAACAGGGGGCAATTTACGAGCAGTACTTC,CAIQQGAIYEQYF
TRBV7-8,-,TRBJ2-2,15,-,TGTGCCAGCAGCTTCCGGAGACTCGGTGGGGGGGAGCTGTTTTTT,CASSFRRLGGGELFF
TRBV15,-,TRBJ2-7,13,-,TGTGCCACCAGCGTCAGCGATACCTACGAGCAGTACTTC,CATSVSDTYEQYF
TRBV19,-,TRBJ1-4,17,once,TGTGCCAGTAGTATGGAGACTGGACAGTCAACTAATGAAAAACTGTTTTTT,CASSMETGQSTNEKLFF
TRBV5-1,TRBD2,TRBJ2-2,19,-,TGCGCCAGCAGCTTCCGACCTAGCGGGAGTGACTTCAACACCGGGGAGCTGTTTTTT,CASSFRPSGSDFNTGELFF
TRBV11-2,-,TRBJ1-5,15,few,TGTGCCAGCAGCTTACTGGGCAGCAGCAATCAGCCCCAGCATTTT,CASSLLGSSNQPQHF
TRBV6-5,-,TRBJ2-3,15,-,TGTGCCAGCAGTTACTTAGGGGTGGGCACAGATACGCAGTATTTT,CASSYLGVGTDTQYF
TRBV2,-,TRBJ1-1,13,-,TGTGCCAGCGACAGGACCCAAGGCACTGAAGCTTTCTTT,CASDRTQGTEAFF
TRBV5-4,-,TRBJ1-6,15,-,TGTGCCAGCAGCTCGCCGGGGATCTATAATTCACCCCTCCACTTT,CASSSPGIYNSPLHF
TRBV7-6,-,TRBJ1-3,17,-,TGTGCCAGCAGCTTAGAAGGGGCCATCATCGCTGGAAACACCATATATTTT,CASSLEGAIIAGNTIYF
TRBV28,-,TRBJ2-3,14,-,TGTGCCAGCGGTAGCCCGGGGAGCACAGATACGCAGTATTTT,CASGSPGSTDTQYF
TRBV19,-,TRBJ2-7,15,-,TGTGCCAGTAGTATTGATCAAAAGTCTATCTACGAGCAGTACTTC,CASSIDQKSIYEQYF
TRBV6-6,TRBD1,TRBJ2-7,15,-,TGTGCCAGCAGTGGGAGGGACAGGGGATTCTACGAGCAGTACTTC,CASSGRDRGFYEQYF
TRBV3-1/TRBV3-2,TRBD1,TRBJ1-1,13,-,TGTGCCAGCAGCCTCGACAGGGGGCGCGGGGCTTTCTTT,CASSLDRGRGAFF
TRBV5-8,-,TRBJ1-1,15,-,TGTGCCAGCAGCTTGTCACCGGGATTGAACACTGAAGCTTTCTTT,CASSLSPGLNTEAFF
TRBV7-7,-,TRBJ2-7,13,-,TGTGCCAGCAGCTTATTCGGGAGCTACGAGCAGTACTTC,CASSLFGSYEQYF
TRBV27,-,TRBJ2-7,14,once,TGTGCCAGCAGTTTTATCGGAGGGGCCTACGAGCAGTACTTC,CASSFIGGAYEQYF
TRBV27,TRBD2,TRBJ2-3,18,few,TGTGCCAGCAGGGGCGGTACTAGCGGGAGGCCCCGCACAGATACGCAGTATTTT,CASRGGTSGRPRTDTQYF
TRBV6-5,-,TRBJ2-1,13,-,TGTGCCAGCCAAGAAGGACAGTACAATGAGCAGTTCTTC,CASQEGQYNEQFF
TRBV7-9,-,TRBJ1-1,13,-,TGTGCCAGCAGCTTAAATAGGAACACTGAAGCTTTCTTT,CASSLNRNTEAFF
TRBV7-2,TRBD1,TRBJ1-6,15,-,TGTGCCAGCAGTTATAACAGGGGGCTTAATTCACCCCTCCACTTT,CASSYNRGLNSPLHF
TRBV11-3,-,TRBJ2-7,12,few,TGTGCCAGCAGCAAGACAGGCTACGAGCAGTACTTC,CASSKTGYEQYF
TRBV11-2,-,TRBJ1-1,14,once,TGTGCCAGCAGCTTAAGACAGTCGAACACTGAAGCTTTCTTT,CASSLRQSNTEAFF
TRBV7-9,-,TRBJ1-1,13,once,TGTGCCAGCAGCGAAGACAGCTGGACTGAAGCTTTCTTT,CASSEDSWTEAFF
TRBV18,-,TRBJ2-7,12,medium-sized,TGTGCCAGCTCACCTAAATCCGGCGAGCAGTACTTC,CASSPKSGEQYF
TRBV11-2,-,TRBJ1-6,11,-,TGTGCCAGCAGCCCGGGGGAACCCCTCCACTTT,CASSPGEPLHF
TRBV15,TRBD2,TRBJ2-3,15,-,TGTGCCACCAGCCTTGTTGGGACTACAACAGATACGCAGTATTTT,CATSLVGTTTDTQYF
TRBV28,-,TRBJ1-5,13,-,TGTGCCATTAGGCCCAGCGGCAATCAGCCCCAGCATTTT,CAIRPSGNQPQHF
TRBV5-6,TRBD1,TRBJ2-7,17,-,TGTGCCAGCAGCCAAGAACCCGGACAGGGGGGTTCCTACGAGCAGTACTTC,CASSQEPGQGGSYEQYF